This passage covers 9 T cell receptor beta chains from one sample sequenced in a study of Ad26.COV2.S vaccination and SARS-CoV-2 variants. This sample's treatment: roughly 19 received Ad26.COV2.S at low or high dose, single or two shots; several received placebo; per-sample allocation not given. Sampling occurred on day 63 after the first vaccine or placebo injection. This table comes from immunoSEQ multiplex PCR, and its TCRdb copy is limited to in-frame clones, with some not included. The sample carries over 300,000 clones, around 82% recorded once. Source: peripheral blood, taken in a trial of Ad26.COV2.S vaccine versus placebo. These receptors all come from a person aged 18-65 years who received the Ad26.COV2.S COVID-19 vaccine or a placebo.

The rearrangement links TRBV6-5 to TRBJ2-7; unclear D gene. There are 14 residues in the CDR3. Germline values: CDR1 MNHEY, CDR2 SVGAGI. The V end was cut by 2 bases, the J end by 5 bases, with 13 bases between. Here the CDR3 reads CASSYGPDKNEQYF. DNA of the CDR3: TGTGCCAGCAGTTACGGGCCAGACAAAAACGAGCAGTACTTC.

This chain links TRBV18 with TRBJ1-2; TRBD1 aligns across 7 bases. From germline, CDR1 is KGHSH and CDR2 LQKENI. V lost 0 bases, J lost 4 bases, and 2 bases stayed unmatched. The CDR3 extends over 14 amino acids. CDR3 loop: CASSPPAGGYGYTF. The CDR3 coding sequence is TGTGCCAGCTCACCACCCGCAGGGGGCTATGGCTACACCTTC. Full variable domain (missing parts from reference TRBV18 and TRBJ1-2): NAGVMQNPRHLVRRRGQEARLRCSPMKGHSHVYWYRQLPEEGLKFMVYLQKENIIDESGMPKERFSAEFPKEGPSILRIQQVVRGDSAAYFCASSPPAGGYGYTFGSGTRLTVV.

This clone was recorded only once. The chain joins TRBV11-3 to TRBJ2-5; D may match TRBD1 or TRBD2 (5 bases each). The CDR3 totals 13 residues. V dropped 1 base and J dropped 3 bases, with 6 bases sitting between them. Germline CDR1 reads SGHNT; CDR2 reads YENEEA. CDR3 protein: CASSLGGEETQYF. CDR3 nucleotides: TGTGCCAGCAGCTTAGGAGGGGAAGAGACCCAGTACTTC.

The chain recombines TRBV6-2 or TRBV6-3 with TRBJ1-1; no clear D gene. The germline CDR1 and CDR2 sequences are MNHEY and SVGEGT. Trimming cost V 6 bases and J 1 base, with 12 bases left between them. The CDR3 contains 14 residues. The CDR3 nucleotides read TGTGCCAGCAGCAGGATGGGTCGGAACACTGAAGCTTTCTTT. Translation: CASSRMGRNTEAFF.

The V gene is TRBV2, the J gene TRBJ2-1; 10 bases are a match to TRBD1. The V and J ends lost 7 bases and 6 bases, in that order; junction bases with no gene match: 9. The CDR3 is 15 amino acids. Germline loops: CDR1 SNHLY, CDR2 FYNNEI. The CDR3 bases are TGTGCCAGCATCAGACAGGGGGCTATGAGCAATGAGCAGTTCTTC. It specifies CASIRQGAMSNEQFF.

The chain couples TRBV7-9 to TRBJ2-7, with D possibly being TRBD2 (6 bases). Germline loops: CDR1 SEHNR, CDR2 FQNEAQ (reference sequence). The CDR3 consists of 13 residues. Trimming shortened V by 5 bases and J by 0 bases, and 8 bases separated the two germline ends. CDR3 coding DNA: TGTGCCAGCAGCATGGGGGGCTCCTACGAGCAGTACTTC. Its protein is CASSMGGSYEQYF.

The chain carries TRBV19 and TRBJ1-5, with D possibly TRBD1 on 5 matching bases. The germline gives CDR1 LNHDA, CDR2 SQIVND (reference sequence). The CDR3 loop spans 14 amino acids. The V and J ends lost 5 bases and 0 bases respectively, with 8 bases between them. The CDR3 DNA follows: TGTGCCAGTAGTCCAGGGTATAGCAATCAGCCCCAGCATTTT. Translating it yields CASSPGYSNQPQHF. The full variable domain, rest sourced from reference TRBV19 and TRBJ1-5, is DGGITQSPKYLFRKEGQNVTLSCEQNLNHDAMYWYRQDPGQGLRLIYYSQIVNDFQKGDIAEGYSVSREKKESFPLTVTSAQKNPTAFYLCASSPGYSNQPQHFGDGTRLSIL.

CDR3 DNA: TGTGCCAGCAGTGAGGGGGGTCAGCCCCAGCATTTT. Translated, it gives CASSEGGQPQHF. This chain links TRBV25-1 with TRBJ1-5, with D possibly being TRBD1 (5 bases). Germline V gene sequence: CDR1 MGHDK, CDR2 SYGVNS. The CDR3 has 12 amino acids. Trimming took off 3 bases at V and 6 bases at J, with 6 bases between the two ends.

The chain is built from TRBV18 and TRBJ2-3, with D tentatively TRBD2 (6 bases). V was clipped by 4 bases and J by 4 bases, with 15 bases between them. The germline V gene encodes CDR1 KGHSH and CDR2 LQKENI. The CDR3 contains 15 residues. The DNA of the CDR3 is TGTGCCAGCTCACGGGCGGGAATTGAGTCAGATACGCAGTATTTT. Encoded protein: CASSRAGIESDTQYF.